Following are 15 T cell receptor beta chains from one sample sequenced in a study of metastatic and nonmetastatic thyroid tumors. TCRdb called clones again from the PCR reads with MiXCR. The sample includes more than 25,000 clones, 11% of them seen just once. Treatment of any kind had been given to no patient before thyroid surgery. Sample: blood. The receptors shown here come from a female donor with papillary thyroid cancer or a benign thyroid nodule (not recorded which). Some clones in this sample may be carry-over from other donors' samples.

In this sample, this clone turned up many times. A junction boundary mismatches the germline segment, possibly from a read error. The V and J genes are TRBV4-1 and TRBJ1-1, with D tentatively TRBD1 (6 bases). The CDR3 is 15 amino acids. The V gene's germline CDR1 is MGHRA and CDR2 YSYEKL. The CDR3 coding sequence is TGCGCCAGCAGCCAAGGAGGGAATAGGGACACAGAAGCTTTCTTT. Its protein product is CASSQGGNRDTEAFF.

Ten or more counts support this clone. The DNA for the CDR3 is TGCAGTGCCCTAAGGCCAGATACGCAGTATTTT. This encodes CSALRPDTQYF. The chain recombines TRBV20-1 with TRBJ2-3; D gene uncertain. Trimming cost V 6 bases and J 4 bases, with 8 bases left between them. The CDR3 has 11 residues. Germline lookup yields CDR1 DFQATT and CDR2 SNEGSKA (reference sequence).

The sample holds many counts of this clone. This chain links TRBV2 with TRBJ1-2, with TRBD1 matching 10 bases. The germline gives CDR1 SNHLY, CDR2 FYNNEI. Losses at the gene ends were 10 bases for V and 5 bases for J; bases not matched to a gene: 10. This CDR3 is built from 14 residues. The CDR3, as DNA: TGTGCCATACGACAGGGGGCCGGGTCGTATGGCTACACCTTC. Its protein product is CAIRQGAGSYGYTF.

The table lists this clone with a few counts. The chain links TRBV27 to TRBJ1-5; D possibly corresponds to TRBD1 (5 bases). This CDR3 has 17 amino acids. From germline, CDR1 is MNHEY and CDR2 SMNVEV (reference sequence). The V end lost 3 bases, the J end lost 2 bases, and 17 bases lay between the germline ends. In nucleotides, the CDR3 is TGTGCCAGCAGTTTGACGGGGGGGAGGAATGGCAATCAGCCCCAGCATTTT. The encoded protein is CASSLTGGRNGNQPQHF.

The V and J genes are TRBV10-1 and TRBJ2-1, with 9 bases that match TRBD2. Germline-derived CDR1 and CDR2 are WNHNN and SYGVQD (reference sequence). Unmatched junction bases numbered 14, after V lost 5 bases and J lost 6 bases. This CDR3 spans 17 amino acids. CDR3: CASSCCPASGTLNEQFF. CDR3 bases: TGCGCCAGCAGTTGCTGCCCGGCTAGCGGGACACTCAATGAGCAGTTCTTC.

This clone occurred many times. The chain couples TRBV30 to TRBJ2-1; 8 nucleotides line up with TRBD1. The CDR3 totals 13 residues. Trimming took 5 bases from V and 5 from J; bases not matched to a gene: 5. Per the germline V gene, CDR1 is GTSNPN and CDR2 is SVGIG (reference sequence). CDR3 protein: CAWAGTGNNEQFF. The CDR3 bases are TGTGCCTGGGCCGGGACAGGAAACAATGAGCAGTTCTTC.

This clone was detected a few times. The V gene is TRBV6-1, the J gene TRBJ2-3, with 8 nucleotides matching TRBD2. CDR1 and CDR2 (germline): MNHNS, SASEGT. V shed 5 bases, J shed 2 bases, and the junction held 9 bases outside the gene matches. This CDR3 is built from 16 residues. This chain's CDR3 is CASSRSGAGHTDTQYF. CDR3 nucleotides: TGTGCCAGCAGTCGTAGCGGGGCGGGACACACAGATACGCAGTATTTT.

This clone was seen ten or more times. The chain couples TRBV12-3 or TRBV12-4 to TRBJ1-2; D is uncertain. V lost 5 bases and J lost 4, with 20 bases in between. There are 16 residues in the CDR3. CDR3 region: CASSASGETDLYGYTF. The CDR3 DNA is TGTGCCAGCAGTGCCTCGGGAGAGACGGATCTCTATGGCTACACCTTC.

This clone occurred many times. V usage is TRBV7-2 and J usage is TRBJ2-3; D is unresolved. Germline lookup yields CDR1 SGHTA and CDR2 FQGNSA. This CDR3 spans 14 amino acids. The germline V and J ends were trimmed by 5 bases and 6 bases, with 15 bases remaining between them. The CDR3 bases are TGTGCCAGCAGCGATCTGACCCGGGCGGATACGCAGTATTTT. This sequence encodes CASSDLTRADTQYF.

In its sample, this clone was seen many times. The J gene is TRBJ1-5, the V gene TRBV12-3 or TRBV12-4; D remains ambiguous. V gave up 6 bases and J gave up 2 bases, with 11 bases separating them. This CDR3 is built from 14 residues. DNA for the CDR3: TGTGCCAGCAGCCCCTCAGTGGGCAATCAGCCCCAGCATTTT. Its translation: CASSPSVGNQPQHF.

This clone has at least ten counts. V and J are TRBV5-6 and TRBJ1-1, with a weak D call TRBD1 (6 bases). Per the germline V gene, CDR1 is SGHDT and CDR2 is YYEEEE. V lost 0 bases to trimming and J lost 3 bases, with 15 bases between them. CDR3 length: 16 amino acids. CDR3 residues: CASSLDGGWGDTEAFF. In nucleotides, the CDR3 is TGTGCCAGCAGCTTGGACGGGGGCTGGGGTGACACTGAAGCTTTCTTT.

This clone has ten or more counts. The V and J genes are TRBV4-3 and TRBJ2-5; tentative D call: TRBD2 (5 bases). This CDR3 is built from 13 residues. Germline lookup yields CDR1 LGHNA and CDR2 YSLEER. V dropped 2 bases and J dropped 5 bases, with 9 bases sitting between them. DNA for the CDR3: TGCGCCAGCAGCCAAACGGGAAGGGAGACCCAGTACTTC. Amino acid sequence: CASSQTGRETQYF.

Many counts were recorded for this clone. This clone may be a read error of a much larger clone one base away. The J gene is TRBJ2-7, the V gene TRBV28; 9 positions match TRBD1. The junction had 12 bases not matched to a gene; V was cut back by 8 bases and J by 4 bases. The length of the CDR3 is 15 residues. Germline lookup yields CDR1 MDHEN and CDR2 SYDVKM. The CDR3, as DNA: TGTGCCAGCGGTGCCCAGGACAGGGGTGTATACGAGCAGTACTTC. Residues: CASGAQDRGVYEQYF.

This clone has just a few counts. The V gene is TRBV15, the J gene TRBJ2-7; no clear D gene. Germline V gives CDR1 LNHNV, CDR2 YYDKDF (reference sequence). The CDR3 runs to 13 residues. V was pared by 1 base and J by 2 bases, with 6 bases between. The chain's CDR3 is CATSRVDTYEQYF. The CDR3 DNA reads TGTGCCACCAGCAGAGTTGACACCTACGAGCAGTACTTC.

V usage is TRBV19 and J usage is TRBJ2-7, with 7 bases matching TRBD1. CDR1 LNHDA and CDR2 SQIVND come from the germline V gene (reference sequence). There are 16 residues in the CDR3. The trim removed 2 bases at V and 4 bases at J, leaving 11 bases unmatched. CDR3 DNA sequence: TGTGCCAGTAGTATAATCCCCGGGACAGTGCGGTACGAGCAGTACTTC. It codes for CASSIIPGTVRYEQYF.